This T cell receptor (beta chain) is from a study of T-cell reconstitution after alpha-beta-depleted transplantation in children. This clonotype was seen ten or more times. TCRbeta library preparation incorporated unique molecular identifiers. Each CDR3 protein gets one entry after TCRdb re-called the PCR reads with MiXCR. The sample consists of fewer than 25,000 distinct CDR3 sequences, under 13% of them appearing once. The CDR3 totals 17 residues. Germline V CDR1 and CDR2: SGHVS, FNYEAQ. Trimming removed 5 bases from V and 0 bases from J, with 17 bases in between. This rearrangement joins TRBV7-6 to TRBJ2-1; D assignment may be TRBD1 or TRBD2 (5 bases each). The origin of this receptor is a human donor who donated a stem cell graft to a child with chronic granulomatous disease. The sequences come from PBMCs from the stem cell graft donor, collected from the stem cell graft. CDR3 region: CASSQGTVVSSYNEQFF. CDR3 DNA: TGTGCCAGCAGCCAAGGGACGGTAGTGAGCTCCTACAATGAGCAGTTCTTC.